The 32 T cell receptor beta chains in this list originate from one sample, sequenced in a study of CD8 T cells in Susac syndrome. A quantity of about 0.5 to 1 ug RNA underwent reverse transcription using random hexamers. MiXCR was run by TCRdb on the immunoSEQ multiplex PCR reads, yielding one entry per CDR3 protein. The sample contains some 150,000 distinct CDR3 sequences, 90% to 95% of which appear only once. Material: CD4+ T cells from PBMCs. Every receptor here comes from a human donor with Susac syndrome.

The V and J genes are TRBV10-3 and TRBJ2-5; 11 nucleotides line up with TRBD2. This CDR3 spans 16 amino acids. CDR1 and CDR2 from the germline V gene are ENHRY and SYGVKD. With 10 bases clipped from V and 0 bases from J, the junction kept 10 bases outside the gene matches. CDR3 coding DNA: TGTGCCACCCGTCGGGGTAGCGGGGGGGACCAAGAGACCCAGTACTTC. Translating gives CATRRGSGGDQETQYF.

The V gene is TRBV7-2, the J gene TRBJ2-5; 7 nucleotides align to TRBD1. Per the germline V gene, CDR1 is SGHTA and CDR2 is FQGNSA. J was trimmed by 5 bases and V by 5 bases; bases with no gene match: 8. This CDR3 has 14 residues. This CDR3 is CASSHDRVRETQYF. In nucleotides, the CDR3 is TGTGCCAGCAGCCATGACAGGGTACGGGAGACCCAGTACTTC.

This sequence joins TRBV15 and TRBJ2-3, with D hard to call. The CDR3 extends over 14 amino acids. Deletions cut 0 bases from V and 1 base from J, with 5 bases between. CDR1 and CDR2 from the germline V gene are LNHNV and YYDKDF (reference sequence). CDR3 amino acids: CATSRDRGTDTQYF. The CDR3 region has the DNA TGTGCCACCAGCAGAGATCGGGGCACAGATACGCAGTATTTT.

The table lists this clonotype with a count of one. The CDR3 sequence: CASTSGILPHEQFF. Written as DNA, the CDR3 is TGCGCCAGCACCTCGGGGATCCTACCCCATGAGCAGTTCTTC. The V call is TRBV10-1, the J call TRBJ2-1, with D tentatively TRBD2 (5 bases). CDR1 WNHNN and CDR2 SYGVQD come from the germline V gene (reference sequence). The CDR3 contains 14 residues. Trimming took off 7 bases at V and 8 bases at J, with 18 bases between the two ends.

In nucleotides, the CDR3 is TGCAGTGCCTTCCGTCCCGGGACTAGCGGGCCAGGGTATTTT. It translates to CSAFRPGTSGPGYF. V gene TRBV20-1 combines with J gene TRBJ2-3; 12 bases line up with TRBD2. Unmatched junction bases numbered 15, after V lost 6 bases and J lost 14 bases. Germline CDR1 and CDR2: DFQATT and SNEGSKA (reference sequence). CDR3 length: 14 residues.

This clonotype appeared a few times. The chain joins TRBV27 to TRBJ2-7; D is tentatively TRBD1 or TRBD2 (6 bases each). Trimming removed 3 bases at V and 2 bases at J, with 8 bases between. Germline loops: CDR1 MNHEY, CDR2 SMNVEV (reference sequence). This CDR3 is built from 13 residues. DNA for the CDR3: TGTGCCAGCAGTTTGAGGGGGGCCTACGAGCAGTACTTC. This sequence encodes CASSLRGAYEQYF.

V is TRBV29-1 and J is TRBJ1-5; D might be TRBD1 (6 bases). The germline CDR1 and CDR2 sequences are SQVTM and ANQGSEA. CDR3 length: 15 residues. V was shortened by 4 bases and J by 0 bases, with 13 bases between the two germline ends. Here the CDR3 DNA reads TGCAGCGTTGCCCAAACAGGGAATAGCAATCAGCCCCAGCATTTT. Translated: CSVAQTGNSNQPQHF.

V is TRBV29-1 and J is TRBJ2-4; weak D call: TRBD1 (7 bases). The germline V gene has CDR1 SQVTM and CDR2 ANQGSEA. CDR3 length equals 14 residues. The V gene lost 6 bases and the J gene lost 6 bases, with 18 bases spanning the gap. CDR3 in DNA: TGCAGCGTCCCCGGAGGGACAGTAGGAAACATTCAGTACTTC. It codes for CSVPGGTVGNIQYF.

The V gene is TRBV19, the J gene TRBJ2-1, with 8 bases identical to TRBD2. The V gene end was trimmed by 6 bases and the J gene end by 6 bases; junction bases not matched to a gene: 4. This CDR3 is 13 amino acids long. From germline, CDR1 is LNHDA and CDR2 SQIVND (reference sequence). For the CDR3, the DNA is TGTGCCAGTAGGTCCGGGGGGGGCAATGAGCAGTTCTTC. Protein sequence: CASRSGGGNEQFF.

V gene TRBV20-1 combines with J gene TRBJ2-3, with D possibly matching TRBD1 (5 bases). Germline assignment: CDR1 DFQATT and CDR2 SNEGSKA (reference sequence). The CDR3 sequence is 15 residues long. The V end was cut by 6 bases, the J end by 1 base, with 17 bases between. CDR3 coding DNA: TGCAGTGCCCGTACTACAGGCTTCGGCACAGATACGCAGTATTTT. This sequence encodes CSARTTGFGTDTQYF.

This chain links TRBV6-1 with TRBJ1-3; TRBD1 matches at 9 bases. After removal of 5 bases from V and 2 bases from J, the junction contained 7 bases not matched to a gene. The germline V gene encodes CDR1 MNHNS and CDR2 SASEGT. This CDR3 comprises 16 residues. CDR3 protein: CASSPGQGFAGNTIYF. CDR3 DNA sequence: TGTGCCAGCAGTCCCGGACAGGGGTTTGCTGGAAACACCATATATTTT.

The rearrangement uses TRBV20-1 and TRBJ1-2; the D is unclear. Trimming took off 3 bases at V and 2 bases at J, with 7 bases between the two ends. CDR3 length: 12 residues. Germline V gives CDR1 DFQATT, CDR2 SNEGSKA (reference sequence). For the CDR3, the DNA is TGCAGTGCTAGGGAACAGAACTATGGCTACACCTTC. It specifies CSAREQNYGYTF.

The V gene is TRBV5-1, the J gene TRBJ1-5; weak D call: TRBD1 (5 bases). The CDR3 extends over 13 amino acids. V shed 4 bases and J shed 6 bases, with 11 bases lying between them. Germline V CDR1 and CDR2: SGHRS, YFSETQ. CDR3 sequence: CASSMGVSQPQHF. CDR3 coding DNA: TGCGCCAGCAGCATGGGGGTTAGTCAGCCCCAGCATTTT.

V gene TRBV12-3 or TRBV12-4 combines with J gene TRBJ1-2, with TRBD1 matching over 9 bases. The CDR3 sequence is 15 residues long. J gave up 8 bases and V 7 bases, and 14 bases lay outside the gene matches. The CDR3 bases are TGTGCCAGCACCGCCACGAGGGACAGGGCTCAGGGCTACACCTTC. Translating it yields CASTATRDRAQGYTF.

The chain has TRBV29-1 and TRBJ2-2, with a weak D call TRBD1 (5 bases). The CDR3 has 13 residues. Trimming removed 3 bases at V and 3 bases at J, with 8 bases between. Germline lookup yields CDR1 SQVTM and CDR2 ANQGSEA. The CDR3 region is CSVDQGYTGELFF. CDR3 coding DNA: TGCAGCGTTGATCAGGGTTACACCGGGGAGCTGTTTTTT.

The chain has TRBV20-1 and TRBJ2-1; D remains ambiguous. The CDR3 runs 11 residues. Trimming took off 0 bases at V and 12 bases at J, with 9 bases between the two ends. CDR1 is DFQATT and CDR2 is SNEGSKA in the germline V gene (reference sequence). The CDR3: CSARDRVRQFF. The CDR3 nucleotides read TGCAGTGCTAGAGATCGAGTCAGGCAGTTCTTC.

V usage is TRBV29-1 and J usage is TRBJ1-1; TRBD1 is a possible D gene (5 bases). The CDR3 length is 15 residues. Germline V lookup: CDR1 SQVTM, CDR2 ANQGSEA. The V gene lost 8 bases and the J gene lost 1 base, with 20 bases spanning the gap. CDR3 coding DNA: TGCAGCTCGGGACCCTCGAGACTTGCGAACACTGAAGCTTTCTTT. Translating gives CSSGPSRLANTEAFF.

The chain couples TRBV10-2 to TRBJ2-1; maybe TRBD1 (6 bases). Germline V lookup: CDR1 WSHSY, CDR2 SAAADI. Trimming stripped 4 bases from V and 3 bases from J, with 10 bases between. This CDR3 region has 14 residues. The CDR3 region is CASSGNRVYNEQFF. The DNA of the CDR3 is TGCGCCAGCAGTGGGAACAGGGTCTACAATGAGCAGTTCTTC.

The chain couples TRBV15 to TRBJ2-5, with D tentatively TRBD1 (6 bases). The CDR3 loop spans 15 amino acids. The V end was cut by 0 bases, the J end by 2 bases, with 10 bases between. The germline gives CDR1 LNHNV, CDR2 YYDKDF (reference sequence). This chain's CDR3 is CATSRDIGQQETQYF. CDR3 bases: TGTGCCACCAGCAGAGATATCGGACAGCAAGAGACCCAGTACTTC.

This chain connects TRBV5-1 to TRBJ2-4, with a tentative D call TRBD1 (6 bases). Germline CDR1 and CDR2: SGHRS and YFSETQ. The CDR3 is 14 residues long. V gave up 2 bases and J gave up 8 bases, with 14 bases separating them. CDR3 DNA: TGCGCCAGCAGCTTAAGTCAGGGGATGGACATTCAGTACTTC. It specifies CASSLSQGMDIQYF.

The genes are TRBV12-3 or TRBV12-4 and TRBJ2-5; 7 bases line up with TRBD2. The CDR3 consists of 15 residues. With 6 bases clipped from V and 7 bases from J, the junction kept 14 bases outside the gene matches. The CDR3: CASSLGLEGRGTQYF. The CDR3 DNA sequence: TGTGCCAGCAGCCTAGGTTTAGAGGGGAGGGGGACCCAGTACTTC.

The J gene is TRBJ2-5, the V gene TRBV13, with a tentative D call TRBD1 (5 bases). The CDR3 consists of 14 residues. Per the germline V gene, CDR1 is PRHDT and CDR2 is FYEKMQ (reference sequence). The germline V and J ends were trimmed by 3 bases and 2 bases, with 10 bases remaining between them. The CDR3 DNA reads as TGTGCCAGCAGCTTTGGGGCATTACAAGAGACCCAGTACTTC. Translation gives CASSFGALQETQYF.

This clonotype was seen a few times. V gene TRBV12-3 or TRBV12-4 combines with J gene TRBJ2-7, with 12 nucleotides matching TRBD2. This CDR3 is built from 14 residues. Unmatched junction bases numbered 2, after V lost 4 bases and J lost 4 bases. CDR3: CASSSGTSGYEQYF. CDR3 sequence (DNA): TGTGCCAGCAGTTCCGGGACTAGCGGGTACGAGCAGTACTTC.

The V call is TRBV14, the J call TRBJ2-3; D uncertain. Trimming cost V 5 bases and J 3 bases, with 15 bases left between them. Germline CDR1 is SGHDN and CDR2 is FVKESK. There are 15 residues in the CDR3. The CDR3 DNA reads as TGTGCCAGCAGCGCCGGGCCACACCCTACAGATACGCAGTATTTT. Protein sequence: CASSAGPHPTDTQYF.

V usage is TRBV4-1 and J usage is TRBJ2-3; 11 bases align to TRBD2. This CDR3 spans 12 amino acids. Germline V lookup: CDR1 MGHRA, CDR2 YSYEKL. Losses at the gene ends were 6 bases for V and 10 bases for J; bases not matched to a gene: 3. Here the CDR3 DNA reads TGCGCCAGCAGACCACTAGCGGGGGCGCAGTATTTT. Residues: CASRPLAGAQYF.

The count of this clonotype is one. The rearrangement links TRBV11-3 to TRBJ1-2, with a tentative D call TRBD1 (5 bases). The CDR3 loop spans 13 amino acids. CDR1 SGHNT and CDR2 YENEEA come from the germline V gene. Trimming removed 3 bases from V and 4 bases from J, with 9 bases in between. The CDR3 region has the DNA TGTGCCAGCAGCTTGCAGGGTGTCTATGGCTACACCTTC. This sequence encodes CASSLQGVYGYTF.

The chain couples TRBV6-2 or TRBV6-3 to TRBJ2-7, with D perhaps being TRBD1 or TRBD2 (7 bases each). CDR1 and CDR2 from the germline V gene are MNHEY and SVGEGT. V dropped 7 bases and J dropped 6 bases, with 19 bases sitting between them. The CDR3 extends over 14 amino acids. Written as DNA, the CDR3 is TGTGCCAGCACCCAGACAGGGAGGGCCCTCGAGCAGTACTTC. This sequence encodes CASTQTGRALEQYF.

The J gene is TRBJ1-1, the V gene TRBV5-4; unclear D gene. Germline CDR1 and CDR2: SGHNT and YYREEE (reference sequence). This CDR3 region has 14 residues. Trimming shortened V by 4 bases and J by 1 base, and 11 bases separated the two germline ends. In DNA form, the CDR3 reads TGTGCCAGCAGCCCACTTGGGGAGAACACTGAAGCTTTCTTT. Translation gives CASSPLGENTEAFF.

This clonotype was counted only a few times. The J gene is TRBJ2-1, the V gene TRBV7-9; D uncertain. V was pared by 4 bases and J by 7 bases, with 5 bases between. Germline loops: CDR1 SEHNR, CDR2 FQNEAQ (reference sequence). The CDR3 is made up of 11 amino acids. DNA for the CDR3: TGTGCCAGCAGCTCCCCAAATGAGCAGTTCTTC. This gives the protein CASSSPNEQFF.

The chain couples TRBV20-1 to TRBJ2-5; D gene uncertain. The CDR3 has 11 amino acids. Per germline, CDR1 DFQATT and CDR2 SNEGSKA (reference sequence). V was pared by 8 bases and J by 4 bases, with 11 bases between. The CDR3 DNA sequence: TGCAGTTCGCAGTCACGAGAGACCCAGTACTTC. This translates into CSSQSRETQYF.

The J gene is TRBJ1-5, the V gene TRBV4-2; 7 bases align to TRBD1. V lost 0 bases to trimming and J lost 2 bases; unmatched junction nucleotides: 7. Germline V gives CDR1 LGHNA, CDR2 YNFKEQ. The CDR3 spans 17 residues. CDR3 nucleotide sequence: TGTGCCAGCAGCCAAGACAGACAGGGCAGCGGCAATCAGCCCCAGCATTTT. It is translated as CASSQDRQGSGNQPQHF.

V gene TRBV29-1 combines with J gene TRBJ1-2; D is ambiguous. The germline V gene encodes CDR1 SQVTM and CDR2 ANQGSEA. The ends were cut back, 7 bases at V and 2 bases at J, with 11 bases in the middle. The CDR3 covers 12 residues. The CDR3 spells CSGSGDNYGYTF. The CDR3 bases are TGCAGCGGTTCAGGAGACAACTATGGCTACACCTTC.